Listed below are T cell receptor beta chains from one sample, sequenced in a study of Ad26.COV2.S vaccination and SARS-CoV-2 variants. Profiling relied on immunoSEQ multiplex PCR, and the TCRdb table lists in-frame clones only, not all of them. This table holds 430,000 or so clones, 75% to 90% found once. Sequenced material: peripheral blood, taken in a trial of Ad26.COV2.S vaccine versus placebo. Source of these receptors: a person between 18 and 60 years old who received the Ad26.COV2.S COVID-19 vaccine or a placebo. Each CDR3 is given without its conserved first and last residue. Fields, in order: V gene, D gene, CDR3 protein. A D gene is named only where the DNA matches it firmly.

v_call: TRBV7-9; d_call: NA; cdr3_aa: ASSLTQTEETQY
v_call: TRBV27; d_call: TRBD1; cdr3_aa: ASRDREGWPQH
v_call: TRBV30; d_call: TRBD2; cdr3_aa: ASHKSRTSGFGTQY
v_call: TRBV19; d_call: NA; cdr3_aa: ASSALWTDPTSYEQY
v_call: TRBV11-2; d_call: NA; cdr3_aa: ASSLEPREEQF
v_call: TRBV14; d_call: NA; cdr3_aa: ASSQDRQTVGEKLF
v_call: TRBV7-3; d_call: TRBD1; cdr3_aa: ASSPQGGEAF
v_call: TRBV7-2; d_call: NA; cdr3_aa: ASSISRNEQY
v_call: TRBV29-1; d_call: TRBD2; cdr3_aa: SVEVGTSDTDTQY
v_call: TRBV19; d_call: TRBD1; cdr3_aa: ASKTRDRINQPQH
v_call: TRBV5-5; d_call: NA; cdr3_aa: ASSLTASNQPQH
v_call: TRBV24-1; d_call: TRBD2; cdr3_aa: ATSDTNSAGVTWVPDEQF